These T cell receptor beta chains were read from a single sample in a study of long-term antiretroviral therapy in people with HIV. Repertoires were generated with immunoSEQ multiplex PCR, while TCRdb's copy carries only in-frame clones and drops some. The table includes 13,000 to 15,000 clones, nearly 90% detected once. Sequenced here: unsorted PBMCs, sampled 6.2 years after starting antiretroviral therapy. The receptors come from a man aged 35 to 55 with HIV. CDR3s include the opening cysteine and the closing phenylalanine or tryptophan. D genes are given only for firm matches. Not every row has a clone size; where given, it reads once, few, many or a size class.

clone_size: NA
j_call: TRBJ2-2
d_call: NA
v_call: TRBV6-5
cdr3_nt: TGTGCCAGCAGTCGCGGTGGAACAGAGGAGCTGTTTTTT
cdr3_aa: CASSRGGTEELFF

clone_size: NA
j_call: TRBJ1-5
d_call: NA
v_call: TRBV6-5
cdr3_nt: TGTGCCAGCAGTTACATGAGGGGTCAGCCCCAGCATTTT
cdr3_aa: CASSYMRGQPQHF

clone_size: NA
j_call: TRBJ2-5
d_call: TRBD2
v_call: TRBV7-9
cdr3_nt: TGTGCCAGCAGCTCGGACCTACTAGCGGGAGACCCGCAAGAGACCCAGTACTTC
cdr3_aa: CASSSDLLAGDPQETQYF

clone_size: once
j_call: TRBJ2-7
d_call: NA
v_call: TRBV11-2
cdr3_nt: TGTGCCAGCAGCTTTGGGGTCCTAGGGGACTACGAGCAGTACTTC
cdr3_aa: CASSFGVLGDYEQYF

clone_size: NA
j_call: TRBJ2-7
d_call: TRBD1
v_call: TRBV11-1
cdr3_nt: TGTGCCAGCAGCCCGACAGGGTCCTACGAGCAGTACTTC
cdr3_aa: CASSPTGSYEQYF

clone_size: NA
j_call: TRBJ2-6
d_call: NA
v_call: TRBV4-2
cdr3_nt: TGTGCCAGCCGTCCTCTGCTGGCCAACGTCCTGACTTTC
cdr3_aa: CASRPLLANVLTF

clone_size: NA
j_call: TRBJ2-6
d_call: NA
v_call: TRBV7-2
cdr3_nt: TGTGCCAGCAGCTTTAGCCTCTCTGGGGCCAACGTCCTGACTTTC
cdr3_aa: CASSFSLSGANVLTF

clone_size: once
j_call: TRBJ2-3
d_call: TRBD2
v_call: TRBV28
cdr3_nt: TGTGCCAGCAGACTGGGACTAGCGGGTTACACAGATACGCAGTATTTT
cdr3_aa: CASRLGLAGYTDTQYF

clone_size: NA
j_call: TRBJ2-1
d_call: NA
v_call: TRBV10-3
cdr3_nt: TGTGCCATCATGCCTAGCCTGGGGGATGAGCAGTTCTTC
cdr3_aa: CAIMPSLGDEQFF

clone_size: NA
j_call: TRBJ2-2
d_call: NA
v_call: TRBV2
cdr3_nt: TGTGCCAGCAGTGAAGAGAGGGGGGAGCTGTTTTTT
cdr3_aa: CASSEERGELFF

clone_size: NA
j_call: TRBJ2-6
d_call: NA
v_call: TRBV5-6
cdr3_nt: TGTGCCAGCAGCTTTGGTAACAGGGCCTCTGGGGCCAACGTCCTGACTTTC
cdr3_aa: CASSFGNRASGANVLTF

clone_size: NA
j_call: TRBJ2-7
d_call: TRBD1
v_call: TRBV27
cdr3_nt: TGTGCCAGCTCCTACAGGGGATTGTCCTACGAGCAGTACTTC
cdr3_aa: CASSYRGLSYEQYF

clone_size: NA
j_call: TRBJ2-2
d_call: NA
v_call: TRBV19
cdr3_nt: TGTGCCAGTAGGACGGGGGCGACTACCCGGCCCGGGGAGCTGTTTTTT
cdr3_aa: CASRTGATTRPGELFF

clone_size: few
j_call: TRBJ2-7
d_call: NA
v_call: TRBV5-4
cdr3_nt: TGTGCCAGCAGCTTGCCGGGAGCGGCCGAGCAGTACTTC
cdr3_aa: CASSLPGAAEQYF

clone_size: once
j_call: TRBJ1-5
d_call: TRBD1
v_call: TRBV5-5
cdr3_nt: TGTGCCAGCAGCTTGGGGGACAGGGGGTTGAGACAGCCCCAGCATTTT
cdr3_aa: CASSLGDRGLRQPQHF

clone_size: NA
j_call: TRBJ2-1
d_call: NA
v_call: TRBV29-1
cdr3_nt: TGCAGCGTTGTCGTAGCGGAAAACAATGAGCAGTTCTTC
cdr3_aa: CSVVVAENNEQFF

clone_size: NA
j_call: TRBJ1-2
d_call: NA
v_call: TRBV19
cdr3_nt: TGTGCCAGTAGTATACCCCGGGGTTACGGCTACACCTTC
cdr3_aa: CASSIPRGYGYTF

clone_size: NA
j_call: TRBJ2-2
d_call: TRBD2
v_call: TRBV10-1
cdr3_nt: TGCGCCAGCAGTGAGTCGAAGGTAGCGGGACAAGGGAACACCGGGGAGCTGTTTTTT
cdr3_aa: CASSESKVAGQGNTGELFF

clone_size: NA
j_call: TRBJ2-1
d_call: TRBD2
v_call: TRBV29-1
cdr3_nt: TGCAGCTTGCGGGAGGTCGATGAGCAGTTCTTC
cdr3_aa: CSLREVDEQFF

clone_size: NA
j_call: TRBJ2-3
d_call: TRBD2
v_call: TRBV28
cdr3_nt: TGTGCCAGCAGTTTATATGGAGCGGGAGGGCTTACAGATACGCAGTATTTT
cdr3_aa: CASSLYGAGGLTDTQYF

clone_size: NA
j_call: TRBJ2-1
d_call: NA
v_call: TRBV11-2
cdr3_nt: TGTGCCAGCAGCTTAGTTTTGCGGCAGGGGCCTACCTACAATGAGCAGTTCTTC
cdr3_aa: CASSLVLRQGPTYNEQFF

clone_size: NA
j_call: TRBJ2-1
d_call: NA
v_call: TRBV7-8
cdr3_nt: TGTGCCAGCAGCCCCCGGGTGAGAGAAGACAATGAGCAGTTCTTC
cdr3_aa: CASSPRVREDNEQFF

clone_size: NA
j_call: TRBJ2-5
d_call: NA
v_call: TRBV9
cdr3_nt: TGTGCCAGCAGCGTAGGGCCCCGCCAAGAGACCCAGTACTTC
cdr3_aa: CASSVGPRQETQYF

clone_size: NA
j_call: TRBJ2-1
d_call: NA
v_call: TRBV7-3
cdr3_nt: TGTGCCAGCAGCTTCACTATGAGCTCCTACAATGAGCAGTTCTTC
cdr3_aa: CASSFTMSSYNEQFF

clone_size: NA
j_call: TRBJ1-2
d_call: NA
v_call: TRBV7-9
cdr3_nt: TGTGCCAGCAGCTCGGACCTCGGCAGGGAGGCCTATGGCTACACCTTC
cdr3_aa: CASSSDLGREAYGYTF

clone_size: NA
j_call: TRBJ1-1
d_call: NA
v_call: TRBV7-6
cdr3_nt: TGTGCCAGCAGCTCGTGGGTAGACACTGAAGCTTTCTTT
cdr3_aa: CASSSWVDTEAFF

clone_size: NA
j_call: TRBJ2-1
d_call: TRBD2
v_call: TRBV30
cdr3_nt: TGTGCCTGGAGTCATCTAGCGGGAGGTGGCGATGAGCAGTTCTTC
cdr3_aa: CAWSHLAGGGDEQFF

clone_size: few
j_call: TRBJ1-5
d_call: NA
v_call: TRBV30
cdr3_nt: TGTGCCTGGAGTGTACAAGGGCCGGGCAATCAGCCCCAGCATTTT
cdr3_aa: CAWSVQGPGNQPQHF

clone_size: NA
j_call: TRBJ2-2
d_call: TRBD1
v_call: TRBV28
cdr3_nt: TGTGCCAGCAGAAGACAGGGGGTAATTACCGGGGAGCTGTTTTTT
cdr3_aa: CASRRQGVITGELFF

clone_size: NA
j_call: TRBJ1-1
d_call: TRBD1
v_call: TRBV6-1
cdr3_nt: TGTGCCAGCAGCGAACGTACAGGGGGCCCCTTGAACACTGAAGCTTTCTTT
cdr3_aa: CASSERTGGPLNTEAFF

clone_size: NA
j_call: TRBJ2-3
d_call: TRBD2
v_call: TRBV27
cdr3_nt: TGTGCCACGGGGACTAGCGGGAGGGCCTCAGATACGCAGTATTTT
cdr3_aa: CATGTSGRASDTQYF